This paragraph reports one T cell receptor beta chain. The protocol was immunoSEQ multiplex PCR, while the TCRdb copy is restricted to in-frame clones and leaves out a portion. The top ten clones hold around 9.9% of a sample with about 76,000 clones, about 85% of them seen once. In germline, CDR1 is SGHKS, CDR2 YYEKEE (reference sequence). Trimming shortened V by 4 bases and J by 2 bases, and 12 bases separated the two germline ends. The CDR3 sequence is 14 residues long. This sample was included in a study of blood T cell repertoires in COVID-19. V is TRBV5-5 and J is TRBJ1-2, with no clear D. The material sequenced was peripheral blood. The sequence derives from a man aged 55 to 69 with COVID-19, enrolled during active disease. CDR3 loop: CASSRDGANYGYTF. Written as DNA, the CDR3 is TGTGCCAGCAGCCGCGACGGAGCCAACTATGGCTACACCTTC.